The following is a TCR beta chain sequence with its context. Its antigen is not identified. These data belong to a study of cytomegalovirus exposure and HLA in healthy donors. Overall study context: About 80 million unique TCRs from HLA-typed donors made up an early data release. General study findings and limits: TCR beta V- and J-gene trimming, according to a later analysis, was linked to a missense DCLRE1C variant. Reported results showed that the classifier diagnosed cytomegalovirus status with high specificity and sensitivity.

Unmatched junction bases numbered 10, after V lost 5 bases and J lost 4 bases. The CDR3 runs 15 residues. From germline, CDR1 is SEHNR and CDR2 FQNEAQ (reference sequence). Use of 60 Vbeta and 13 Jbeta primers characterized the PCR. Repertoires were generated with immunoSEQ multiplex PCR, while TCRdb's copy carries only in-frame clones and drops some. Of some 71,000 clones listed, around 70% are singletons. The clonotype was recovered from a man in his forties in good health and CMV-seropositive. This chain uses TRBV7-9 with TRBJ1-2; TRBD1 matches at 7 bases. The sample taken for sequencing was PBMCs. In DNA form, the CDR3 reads TGTGCCAGCAGCCCTCACACAGGGGACGGCTATGGCTACACCTTC. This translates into CASSPHTGDGYGYTF.